Below are 19 T cell receptor beta chains sequenced from a single sample in a study of cytomegalovirus exposure and HLA in healthy donors. 60 Vbeta and 13 Jbeta primers were used in PCR. The assay was immunoSEQ multiplex PCR, and TCRdb's table has in-frame clones only and misses some. The repertoire holds a few hundred thousand clones, with over 90% as singletons. The sample consisted of PBMCs. The receptors originated from a girl aged 2 to 10 in good health and CMV-seronegative.

The J gene is TRBJ2-2, the V gene TRBV7-2; TRBD2 aligns across 15 bases. Germline V lookup: CDR1 SGHTA, CDR2 FQGNSA. With 8 bases clipped from V and 5 bases from J, the junction kept 3 bases outside the gene matches. This CDR3 spans 15 amino acids. CDR3 DNA: TGTGCCAGCGGGGGGACTAGCGGGAGGACCGGGGAGCTGTTTTTT. Its protein product is CASGGTSGRTGELFF.

CDR3: CASSYSHGEAFF. The DNA of the CDR3 is TGTGCCAGCAGTTACTCCCACGGGGAAGCTTTCTTT. The chain uses TRBV6-6 and TRBJ1-1; D gene uncertain. V shed 0 bases and J shed 8 bases, with 7 bases lying between them. The CDR3 spans 12 residues. Germline V lookup: CDR1 MNHNY, CDR2 SVGAGI (reference sequence).

V and J are TRBV4-2 and TRBJ1-4, with D possibly TRBD1 on 6 matching bases. The length of the CDR3 is 15 residues. Between the trimmed V and J ends, which lost 4 bases and 7 bases, there was a span of 16 bases. Germline V gene data show CDR1 as LGHNA and CDR2 as YNFKEQ. The CDR3: CASSPRGGMGEKLFF. CDR3 bases: TGTGCCAGCAGCCCGAGGGGGGGGATGGGTGAAAAACTGTTTTTT.

The chain employs TRBV11-2 and TRBJ1-1; D remains ambiguous. The CDR3 extends over 15 amino acids. Germline CDR1 SGHAT, CDR2 FQNNGV. The ends were cut back, 3 bases at V and 0 bases at J, with 11 bases in the middle. The CDR3 region is CASSFFQAMNTEAFF. In DNA, the CDR3 is TGTGCCAGCAGCTTTTTCCAAGCTATGAACACTGAAGCTTTCTTT.

V usage is TRBV29-1 and J usage is TRBJ2-1; TRBD2 agrees at 10 bases. The CDR3 has 15 amino acids. Germline CDR1 SQVTM, CDR2 ANQGSEA. V lost 2 bases to trimming and J lost 4 bases; unmatched junction nucleotides: 5. CDR3 residues: CSVEFGLAVYNEQFF. CDR3 in DNA: TGCAGCGTTGAATTCGGACTAGCGGTATACAATGAGCAGTTCTTC.

The chain links TRBV5-4 to TRBJ1-2; TRBD1 agrees at 8 bases. Germline CDR1 SGHNT, CDR2 YYREEE (reference sequence). V dropped 4 bases and J dropped 4; count of bases not matched to a gene: 9. The length of the CDR3 is 15 residues. The CDR3 DNA is TGTGCCAGCAGCCCCCTGGACAGGGTGCGCTATGGCTACACCTTC. It specifies CASSPLDRVRYGYTF.

This clone showed up just once. The chain links TRBV7-9 to TRBJ2-3; the match to TRBD1 covers 10 bases. CDR3 length: 16 amino acids. V was pared by 4 bases and J by 2 bases, with 6 bases of the junction left unmatched. CDR1 SEHNR and CDR2 FQNEAQ come from the germline V gene (reference sequence). CDR3 sequence reads: CASSSGQGIPTDTQYF. The CDR3 DNA reads TGTGCCAGCAGCTCGGGACAGGGGATACCCACAGATACGCAGTATTTT.

The chain carries TRBV5-8 and TRBJ2-1; possible D gene TRBD2, 6 bases. The CDR3 spans 14 residues. Trimming cost V 4 bases and J 5 bases, with 13 bases left between them. Germline-derived CDR1 and CDR2 are SGHTS and YDEGEE. CDR3: CASSGQRANNEQFF. CDR3 nucleotides: TGTGCCAGCAGCGGCCAGCGGGCCAACAATGAGCAGTTCTTC.

The chain recombines TRBV6-5 with TRBJ2-7; 8 bases match TRBD1. J was trimmed by 0 bases and V by 2 bases; bases with no gene match: 3. The CDR3 is made up of 15 amino acids. Germline V lookup: CDR1 MNHEY, CDR2 SVGAGI. CDR3 sequence: CASSYRQGISYEQYF. CDR3 in DNA: TGTGCCAGCAGTTACCGACAGGGGATCTCCTACGAGCAGTACTTC.

The chain carries TRBV11-2 and TRBJ2-7; 10 bases are a match to TRBD1. CDR1 is SGHAT, CDR2 FQNNGV, per germline. The CDR3 sequence is 15 residues long. With 4 bases clipped from V and 5 bases from J, the junction kept 8 bases outside the gene matches. The CDR3: CASSSRGQGIHEQYF. DNA for the CDR3: TGTGCCAGCAGCTCGAGGGGACAGGGGATACACGAGCAGTACTTC.

This chain links TRBV10-3 with TRBJ2-1; TRBD2 matches at 12 bases. The CDR3 runs to 16 residues. V gave up 8 bases and J gave up 0 bases; unmatched junction bases: 5. The germline V gene encodes CDR1 ENHRY and CDR2 SYGVKD. CDR3 in DNA: TGTGCCATCGGGCTAGCGGGAGGGAGCTCCTACAATGAGCAGTTCTTC. It encodes CAIGLAGGSSYNEQFF.

The table lists this clone with a count of one. The chain is built from TRBV28 and TRBJ2-5; 12 bases are shared with TRBD2. Germline V lookup: CDR1 MDHEN, CDR2 SYDVKM. The CDR3 covers 18 residues. Losses at the gene ends were 1 base for V and 2 bases for J; bases not matched to a gene: 8. The CDR3: CASSLSRTSGVEQETQYF. In nucleotides, the CDR3 is TGTGCCAGCAGTTTATCGCGGACTAGCGGGGTGGAACAAGAGACCCAGTACTTC.

V and J are TRBV9 and TRBJ2-2; 9 positions match TRBD2. CDR1 SGDLS and CDR2 YYNGEE come from the germline V gene. With V trimmed by 5 bases and J by 0 bases, 2 bases remained unmatched. This CDR3 contains 15 residues. The CDR3 here is CASRRLAANTGELFF. Here the CDR3 DNA reads TGTGCCAGCAGGAGACTAGCGGCGAACACCGGGGAGCTGTTTTTT. Together with reference TRBV9 and TRBJ2-2, the CDR3 gives the full variable domain: DSGVTQTPKHLITATGQRVTLRCSPRSGDLSVYWYQQSLDQGLQFLIQYYNGEERAKGNILERFSAQQFPDLHSELNLSSLELGDSALYFCASRRLAANTGELFFGEGSRLTVL.

J is TRBJ2-7 and V is TRBV27; a weak D match, TRBD2 (6 bases). Trimming took off 8 bases at V and 4 bases at J, with 12 bases between the two ends. CDR1 is MNHEY and CDR2 is SMNVEV in the germline V gene (reference sequence). There are 12 residues in the CDR3. CDR3 bases: TGTGCCAGCGGTCAACGGGGGTACGAGCAGTACTTC. Translated, it gives CASGQRGYEQYF.

V and J are TRBV5-1 and TRBJ2-1; the match to TRBD2 covers 8 bases. CDR1 and CDR2 (germline): SGHRS, YFSETQ. The V and J ends lost 0 bases and 8 bases, in that order; junction bases with no gene match: 7. CDR3 size: 15 residues. The CDR3 here is CASSLGRTSWDEQFF. The CDR3 DNA reads TGCGCCAGCAGCTTGGGGCGGACTAGCTGGGATGAGCAGTTCTTC. The full variable domain, rest sourced from reference TRBV5-1 and TRBJ2-1, is KAGVTQTPRYLIKTRGQQVTLSCSPISGHRSVSWYQQTPGQGLQFLFEYFSETQRNKGNFPGRFSGRQFSNSRSEMNVSTLELGDSALYLCASSLGRTSWDEQFFGPGTRLTVL.

V gene TRBV7-9 combines with J gene TRBJ2-7; possibly TRBD1 for D (5 bases). CDR1 and CDR2 from the germline V gene are SEHNR and FQNEAQ (reference sequence). V was cut by 4 bases and J by 2 bases, with 15 bases left in between. The CDR3 runs 15 residues. CDR3 residues: CASSSGLWGPYEQYF. DNA for the CDR3: TGTGCCAGCAGCTCGGGCCTTTGGGGCCCCTACGAGCAGTACTTC.

This clone was found once. The chain employs TRBV19 and TRBJ1-5; 9 nucleotides agree with TRBD1. Trimming took 5 bases from V and 3 from J; bases not matched to a gene: 8. CDR1 LNHDA and CDR2 SQIVND come from the germline V gene (reference sequence). There are 16 residues in the CDR3. CDR3 in amino acids: CASSVYRGRTNQPQHF. The CDR3 nucleotides are TGTGCCAGTAGTGTCTACAGGGGGCGAACCAATCAGCCCCAGCATTTT. The full variable domain, rest sourced from reference TRBV19 and TRBJ1-5, is DGGITQSPKYLFRKEGQNVTLSCEQNLNHDAMYWYRQDPGQGLRLIYYSQIVNDFQKGDIAEGYSVSREKKESFPLTVTSAQKNPTAFYLCASSVYRGRTNQPQHFGDGTRLSIL.

Written as DNA, the CDR3 is TGTGCCAGCAGCTTGGGTCTTGGACTAGCGGGAGTGTACAATGAGCAGTTCTTC. It encodes CASSLGLGLAGVYNEQFF. This sequence joins TRBV5-5 and TRBJ2-1; 13 bases are shared with TRBD2. V gave up 0 bases and J gave up 4 bases; unmatched junction bases: 7. This CDR3 contains 18 residues. Germline CDR1 is SGHKS and CDR2 is YYEKEE (reference sequence).

The V call is TRBV11-2, the J call TRBJ2-5; D possibly corresponds to TRBD2 (6 bases). Deletions cut 4 bases from V and 1 base from J, with 13 bases between. The V gene's germline CDR1 is SGHAT and CDR2 FQNNGV. The length of the CDR3 is 15 residues. The CDR3 sequence is CASSYDLASQETQYF. CDR3 sequence (DNA): TGTGCCAGCAGCTATGATCTAGCGAGCCAAGAGACCCAGTACTTC.